Given below is one T cell receptor (beta chain) in context. Profiling relied on immunoSEQ multiplex PCR, and the TCRdb table lists in-frame clones only, not all of them. This table has 400,000 to 550,000 clones, 70% to 90% appearing once. This entry is derived from a study of blood T cell repertoires in COVID-19. For the study at large: Donors in the United States, Italy and Spain gave samples during acute or convalescent COVID-19.

Sequencing was done on a sample of PBMCs or T cells enriched from blood (not recorded which). The sequence was obtained from a woman in her late teens or twenties with acute COVID-19.

The CDR3 reads CASSLEPGQGKQYF. CDR3 DNA sequence: TGTGCCAGTAGTCTGGAGCCGGGACAGGGGAAGCAGTACTTC. The J gene is TRBJ2-7, the V gene TRBV19; 10 bases line up with TRBD1. Germline lookup yields CDR1 LNHDA and CDR2 SQIVND (reference sequence). V lost 5 bases and J lost 8; bases outside the gene matches: 9. This CDR3 comprises 14 residues. Full variable domain (outside the CDR3, taken from reference TRBV19 and TRBJ2-7): DGGITQSPKYLFRKEGQNVTLSCEQNLNHDAMYWYRQDPGQGLRLIYYSQIVNDFQKGDIAEGYSVSREKKESFPLTVTSAQKNPTAFYLCASSLEPGQGKQYFGPGTRLTVT.